This is a list of T cell receptor beta chains from one sample in a study of blood T cell dynamics during melanoma immunotherapy. Libraries were prepared by immunoSEQ multiplex PCR; TCRdb keeps only in-frame clonotypes and omits some of them. This sample yields roughly 4,700 clones, of which around 79% are seen a single time; 55% belongs to the top ten. The sample here was blood, taken from a patient treated with checkpoint blockade. The receptors derive from a human donor with melanoma. The conserved cysteine and the conserved F or W are not part of the CDR3 here.

TRBV27,TRBJ1-2,ASSLSGQLFNYGYT
TRBV10-3,TRBJ1-1,AISPGAGGARGGTEAF
TRBV6-4,TRBJ2-3,ASSEGSGGAKDTQY
TRBV4-1,TRBJ1-2,ASSRVQGAGNYGYT
TRBV7-9,TRBJ2-3,ASSSSHRVSTDTQY
TRBV6-1,TRBJ2-7,ASSEALLWDGDRAYEQY
TRBV2,TRBJ2-7,ASSEWTGNEQY
TRBV5-1,TRBJ1-6,ASSGGQGHSPLH
TRBV25-1,TRBJ2-3,ASSELLAGTDTQY
TRBV7-2,TRBJ1-2,ASSLDRGRIIYGYT
TRBV4-1,TRBJ2-7,ASSQDRYSYEQY
TRBV29-1,TRBJ2-3,SVERGRKDTQY
TRBV21-1,TRBJ2-3,ASSNGTSGISSTDTQY
TRBV6-1,TRBJ2-7,ASTFFSGQGYEQY
TRBV7-6,TRBJ2-5,ASSPTGFQETQY
TRBV12-5,TRBJ1-1,ASGLSRERAF
TRBV6-5,TRBJ2-5,ASSSSGTETQY
TRBV5-5,TRBJ1-1,ASSSGVWNAEAF
TRBV5-1,TRBJ2-5,ASSSQGAWETQY
TRBV7-9,TRBJ2-1,ASSRDYNEQF
TRBV7-2,TRBJ1-5,ASSLGLNQPQH
TRBV12-5,TRBJ1-2,ASGLQGSAWGGYT
TRBV9,TRBJ2-7,ASSVGTNSYEQY
TRBV7-9,TRBJ1-2,ASSSIDGFGYT